This TCR beta chain was retrieved from a study of OX40 agonist ivuxolimab in advanced cancers. Study at large: Ivuxolimab, an antibody that agonizes OX40 (CD134), was administered to the patients. Patients in the trial were receiving intravenous ivuxolimab every 2 weeks, at doses of 0.01 to 10 mg/kg. Broader study findings: Clonal expansion was among the lowest in partial responders at 0.1-3.0 mg/kg, especially CD8+.

The data were produced by immunoSEQ multiplex PCR, yet TCRdb's version contains in-frame clones alone and is incomplete. The sample lists more than 65,000 clones; approximately 89% were seen once. J gave up 3 bases and V 6 bases, and 8 bases lay outside the gene matches. The CDR3 runs to 15 residues. Germline-derived CDR1 and CDR2 are MNHNY and SVGAGI (reference sequence). Blood specimens came from baseline, cycle 4 day 1, and cycle 7 day 1. As to this clone: The antigen is unknown.

V usage is TRBV6-6 and J usage is TRBJ2-3; the match to TRBD1 covers 8 bases. The sample was CD4+ or CD8+ T cells sorted from blood, taken in a trial of the OX40 agonist ivuxolimab. This clonotype was sampled from an adult with an advanced solid tumor such as melanoma, head and neck, liver or kidney cancer. The CDR3 reads CASRNDRGKTDTQYF. The CDR3 DNA sequence: TGTGCCAGCAGAAACGACAGGGGCAAGACAGATACGCAGTATTTT.